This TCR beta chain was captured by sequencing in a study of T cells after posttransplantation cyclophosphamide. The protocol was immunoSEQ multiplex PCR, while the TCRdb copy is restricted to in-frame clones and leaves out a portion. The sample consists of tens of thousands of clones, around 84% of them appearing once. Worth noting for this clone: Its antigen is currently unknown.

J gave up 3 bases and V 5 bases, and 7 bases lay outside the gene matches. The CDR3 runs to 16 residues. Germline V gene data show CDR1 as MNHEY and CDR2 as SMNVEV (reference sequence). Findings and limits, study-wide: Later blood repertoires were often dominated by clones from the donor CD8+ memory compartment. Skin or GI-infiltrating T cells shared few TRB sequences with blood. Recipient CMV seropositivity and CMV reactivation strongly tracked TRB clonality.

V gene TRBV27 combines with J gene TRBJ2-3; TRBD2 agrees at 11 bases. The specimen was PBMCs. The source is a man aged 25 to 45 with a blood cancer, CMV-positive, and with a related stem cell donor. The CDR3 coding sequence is TGTGCCAGCAGTCTCCTAGCGGGGGGAGCGACAGATACGCAGTATTTT. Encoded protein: CASSLLAGGATDTQYF.